These T cell receptor beta chains were read from a single sample in a study of human T cells and chemical hapten exposure. TCRdb re-called the RACE reads through MiXCR, storing one row per CDR3 protein. The repertoire holds 45,000 to 60,000 distinct CDR3 sequences, with roughly 9.9% as singletons. Here the sequenced sample was whole blood, taken in connection with sensitization to the hapten diphenylcyclopropenone (DPC). The receptors derive from a woman aged 40 to 50 with alopecia areata. Some clones in this sample may be carry-over from other donors' samples. The CDR3 runs from the conserved cysteine through the conserved F or W. The order of the fields is V gene, J gene, CDR3 length, D gene, clone size, CDR3 DNA, CDR3 protein. A D gene is named only where the DNA matches it firmly. Clone size is shown for a subset of rows, as once, few, many or a class of expanded clone.

TRBV6-4	TRBJ2-3	15	.	many	TGTGCCAGCAGTGGCTCAGGGGAAGGAGGTGATACGCAGTATTTT	CASSGSGEGGDTQYF
TRBV12-3/TRBV12-4	TRBJ2-7	13	TRBD1	many	TGTGCCAGCAGACAGGGGGCTAGCTACGAGCAGTACTTC	CASRQGASYEQYF
TRBV7-2	TRBJ1-1	14	TRBD1	.	TGTGCCAGCAGGAAACAGGGGGCGAGCACTGAAGCTTTCTTT	CASRKQGASTEAFF
TRBV4-3	TRBJ2-2	16	TRBD2	.	TGCGCCAGCAGCCAGGGCCGGGGGGTAACAACCGGGGAGCTGTTTTTT	CASSQGRGVTTGELFF
TRBV7-2	TRBJ2-1	15	.	many	TGTGCCAGCAGCCGACCGGGACGGGACTACAATGAGCAGTTCTTC	CASSRPGRDYNEQFF
TRBV5-1	TRBJ2-1	14	.	few	TGCGCCACCTCTCGGTCAAACGCGGGCAATGAGCAGTTCTTC	CATSRSNAGNEQFF
TRBV9	TRBJ2-1	18	TRBD2	.	TGTGCCAGCAGCCCGGGGGGAGGCGGGACTCAGGCCTACAATGAGCAGTTCTTC	CASSPGGGGTQAYNEQFF
TRBV5-4	TRBJ2-3	15	.	many	TGTGCCAGCAGCCGAACGGCAGTGACTACAGATACGCAGTATTTT	CASSRTAVTTDTQYF
TRBV20-1	TRBJ1-1	16	.	.	TGCAGTGCTAGAGCTACACGGGGAGGGCTGAACACTGAAGCTTTCTTT	CSARATRGGLNTEAFF
TRBV28	TRBJ2-7	12	.	.	TGTGCCAGCGGCCCCGGCTCCTACGAGCAGTACTTC	CASGPGSYEQYF
TRBV29-1	TRBJ2-2	13	TRBD2	.	TGCAGCGCCTGTTGGACTAGTCGCGGGGAGCTGTTTTTT	CSACWTSRGELFF
TRBV3-1	TRBJ2-1	17	TRBD2	many	TGTGCCAGCAGCCCAGGACTAGCGGGGACCCTTTACAATGAGCAGTTCTTC	CASSPGLAGTLYNEQFF
TRBV6-2/TRBV6-3	TRBJ2-7	15	.	few	TGTGCCAGCAGCCTCCTTTTCCCAAGGACCTACGAGCAGTACTTC	CASSLLFPRTYEQYF
TRBV5-1	TRBJ2-7	15	.	many	TGCGCCAGCAGCTTGGAGGTCCAGAAATTCTACGAGCAGTACTTC	CASSLEVQKFYEQYF
TRBV6-6	TRBJ2-7	15	TRBD1	once	TGTGCCAGCAGTTACGAAGGGACAGGGGGCTACGAGCAGTACTTC	CASSYEGTGGYEQYF
TRBV28	TRBJ1-1	13	TRBD1	many	TGTGCCAGCAGTTTACCCCAGGGGGCTGAAGCTTTCTTT	CASSLPQGAEAFF
TRBV6-6	TRBJ1-4	15	TRBD1	few	TGTGCCAGCAGTTACCGACAGGGATCGGATGAAAAACTGTTTTTT	CASSYRQGSDEKLFF
TRBV18	TRBJ2-3	15	TRBD1	many	TGTGCCAGCTCACGCGGACAGGGGAGCACAGATACGCAGTATTTT	CASSRGQGSTDTQYF
TRBV6-2/TRBV6-3	TRBJ2-7	14	TRBD1	many	TGTGCCAGCAGGGGGACAGGGAGATCCTACGAGCAGTACTTC	CASRGTGRSYEQYF
TRBV20-1	TRBJ1-2	13	.	.	TGCAGTGCTAGAGACGGTGGCGGCTATGGCTACACCTTC	CSARDGGGYGYTF
TRBV3-1	TRBJ2-3	14	TRBD1	many	TGTGCCAGCAGCCACGGACAGGGGGCAGATACGCAGTATTTT	CASSHGQGADTQYF
TRBV20-1	TRBJ1-2	13	.	few	TGCAGTGCTAAAGGGTTCATCCGCTATGGCTACACCTTC	CSAKGFIRYGYTF
TRBV7-9	TRBJ1-1	15	TRBD1	many	TGTGCCAGCAGCTTGACAGGGGGCGTGGGCACTGAAGCTTTCTTT	CASSLTGGVGTEAFF
TRBV12-3/TRBV12-4	TRBJ2-3	15	TRBD2	many	TGTGCCAGCAGTCCCGGGGGGGGCCCCACAGATACGCAGTATTTT	CASSPGGGPTDTQYF
TRBV12-3/TRBV12-4	TRBJ2-3	14	TRBD2	.	TGTGCCAGCAGTTCGACTAGCAGTTTGAGTACGCAGTATTTT	CASSSTSSLSTQYF
TRBV4-1	TRBJ1-6	14	TRBD1	many	TGCGCCAGCAGCGGTACAGGGGGGCATTCACCCCTCCACTTT	CASSGTGGHSPLHF
TRBV7-2	TRBJ1-6	14	.	.	TGTGCCAGCAGCTCCGGGGCCTATAATTCACCCCTCCACTTT	CASSSGAYNSPLHF
TRBV20-1	TRBJ2-1	11	.	many	TGCAGTGCTTCGACGGTGAATGAGCAGTTCTTC	CSASTVNEQFF
TRBV27	TRBJ2-7	14	.	many	TGTGCCAGCAGAGAGACAGGCGGGGCCTACGAGCAGTACTTC	CASRETGGAYEQYF
TRBV20-1	TRBJ2-5	15	.	few	TGCAGTGCTAGGCACGGGGCTCGGGTCGAGGAGACCCAGTACTTC	CSARHGARVEETQYF
TRBV20-1	TRBJ2-2	17	.	.	.	CSARDMAAGGSPGSCFF
TRBV28	TRBJ1-1	13	.	.	TGTGCCAGCTCACAGTATATGAACACTGAAGCTTTCTTT	CASSQYMNTEAFF
TRBV12-3/TRBV12-4	TRBJ1-2	15	TRBD1	few	TGTGCCAGCAGAACAAGCCGGGACAGGGGTCGTGGCTACACCTTC	CASRTSRDRGRGYTF
TRBV28	TRBJ1-4	13	.	many	TGTGCCAGCAGTTACGGGGTCTGGCGAAAACTGTTTTTT	CASSYGVWRKLFF
TRBV20-1	TRBJ2-3	15	TRBD2	many	TGCAGTGCTACCCGGACTAGCGGGGGACCAGATACGCAGTATTTT	CSATRTSGGPDTQYF
TRBV3-1	TRBJ2-5	16	TRBD1	many	TGTGCCAGCAGCCAATTGGGACAGGGATATCAAGAGACCCAGTACTTC	CASSQLGQGYQETQYF
TRBV20-1	TRBJ2-1	14	TRBD1	many	TGCAGTGCTAGTCCGGCAGGGGGTAACAATGAGCAGTTCTTC	CSASPAGGNNEQFF
TRBV6-5	TRBJ2-1	15	TRBD2	many	TGTGCCAGCAGCCCTAGCGGGGGGCACTACAATGAGCAGTTCTTC	CASSPSGGHYNEQFF
TRBV3-1	TRBJ2-7	11	.	many	TGTGCCAGCAGCCAACGGTACGAGCAGTACTTC	CASSQRYEQYF
TRBV7-9	TRBJ1-1	15	TRBD1	many	TGTGCCAGCAGCATTCGACAGGGGGGGAAAACTGAAGCTTTCTTT	CASSIRQGGKTEAFF
TRBV6-1	TRBJ1-4	18	TRBD1	many	TGTGCCAGCAGTGAAGAAGCGACAGGGCTGTCTCAAAGGGAAAAACTGTTTTTT	CASSEEATGLSQREKLFF
TRBV7-6	TRBJ2-7	14	TRBD2	few	TGTGCCAGCAACGCGGGGGGGAGGGCCTACGAGCAGTACTTC	CASNAGGRAYEQYF
TRBV2	TRBJ1-1	15	.	many	TGTGCCAGCAGTCCTAGACAGCGAAAAAACACTGAAGCTTTCTTT	CASSPRQRKNTEAFF
TRBV3-1	TRBJ1-5	16	TRBD1	many	TGTGCCAGCAGCCCATCGACAGGGGGTGGCAATCAGCCCCAGCATTTT	CASSPSTGGGNQPQHF
TRBV11-2	TRBJ2-7	13	.	.	TGTGCCAGCAGCTTGGCCCAGGGGCGGGAGCAGTACTTC	CASSLAQGREQYF
TRBV19	TRBJ2-6	18	TRBD1	few	TGTGCCAGTAGTGCCCGGACAGGTGGTACAGCTGGGGCCAACGTCCTGACTTTC	CASSARTGGTAGANVLTF
TRBV2	TRBJ2-7	13	TRBD1	many	TGTGCCAGCAGGACCACAGGGGCCTACGAGCAGTACTTC	CASRTTGAYEQYF
TRBV29-1	TRBJ1-1	12	.	many	TGCAGCCTCAAACCAGGGGTAACTGAAGCTTTCTTT	CSLKPGVTEAFF
TRBV19	TRBJ2-4	14	.	few	TGTGCCAGTAGTAGAGGTGGGGCCAAAAACATTCAGTACTTC	CASSRGGAKNIQYF
TRBV11-2	TRBJ2-3	15	.	few	TGTGCCAGCAGCTTAGGCAGTTCTAGCACAGATACGCAGTATTTT	CASSLGSSSTDTQYF
TRBV12-3/TRBV12-4	TRBJ2-1	11	.	many	TGTGCCAGCAGCCTGGGGAATGAGCAGTTCTTC	CASSLGNEQFF
TRBV29-1	TRBJ1-2	11	.	many	TGCAGCGGACAGCATAACTATGGCTACACCTTC	CSGQHNYGYTF
TRBV12-3/TRBV12-4	TRBJ2-7	13	.	few	TGTGCCAGCAGTTCAGGGCGCCAATACGAGCAGTACTTC	CASSSGRQYEQYF
TRBV5-1	TRBJ2-7	12	.	many	TGCGCCAGCAGTGACGGCCCTTACGAGCAGTACTTC	CASSDGPYEQYF
TRBV5-8	TRBJ2-5	14	.	many	TGTGCCAGCAGCTTTTCGGGGGCGCAAGAGACCCAGTACTTC	CASSFSGAQETQYF
TRBV18	TRBJ2-4	15	.	.	TGTGCCAGCTCAGGCAGGCTCTCGTCCAAAAACATTCAGTACTTC	CASSGRLSSKNIQYF
TRBV25-1	TRBJ2-3	17	.	many	TGTGCCAGCAGTGAACGCAGATGGGTGAGAGGCACAGATACGCAGTATTTT	CASSERRWVRGTDTQYF